Described below is a single T cell receptor beta chain sequence and its context. The antigen is undetermined. The sample is drawn from a study of OX40 agonist ivuxolimab in advanced cancers. Study-level information: Patients were dosed intravenously with ivuxolimab at 0.01 to 10 mg/kg every 2 weeks. General study results and limits: Near-lowest levels of clonal expansion characterized partial responders at 0.1-3.0 mg/kg. Not determined was the antigen specificity of the expanded peripheral T cells. There was clonal expansion of CD4+ and CD8+ blood T cells by week 6 at 0.1 to 3.0 mg/kg.

V was cut by 6 bases and J by 8 bases, with 25 bases left in between. The germline V gene encodes CDR1 MNHEY and CDR2 SMNVEV (reference sequence). This CDR3 has 16 residues. The table came from immunoSEQ multiplex PCR; TCRdb's copy has only in-frame clones and leaves some out. The data show tens of thousands of clones, with around 80% seen just once and 1% held by the top ten. The chain carries TRBV27 and TRBJ1-2, with a weak D call TRBD1 (5 bases). The material was CD4+ or CD8+ T cells sorted from blood, obtained in a trial of the OX40 agonist ivuxolimab. This receptor was taken from an adult with an advanced solid tumor such as melanoma, head and neck, liver or kidney cancer. CDR3 amino acids: CASSPSGRGGRRGYTF. CDR3 nucleotides: TGTGCCAGCAGCCCCTCAGGGCGGGGAGGTAGGCGCGGCTACACCTTC.